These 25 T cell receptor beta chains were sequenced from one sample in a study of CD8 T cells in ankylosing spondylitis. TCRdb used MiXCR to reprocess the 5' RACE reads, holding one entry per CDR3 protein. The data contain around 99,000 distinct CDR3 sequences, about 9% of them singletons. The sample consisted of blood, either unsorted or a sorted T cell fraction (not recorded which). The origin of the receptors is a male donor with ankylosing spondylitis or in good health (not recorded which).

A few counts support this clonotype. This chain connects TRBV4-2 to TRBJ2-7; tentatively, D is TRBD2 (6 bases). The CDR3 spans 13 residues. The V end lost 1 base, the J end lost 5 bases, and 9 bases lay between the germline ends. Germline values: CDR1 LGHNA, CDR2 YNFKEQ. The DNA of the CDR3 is TGTGCCAGCAGCCAAGGCGGGGTAAACGAGCAGTACTTC. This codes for CASSQGGVNEQYF.

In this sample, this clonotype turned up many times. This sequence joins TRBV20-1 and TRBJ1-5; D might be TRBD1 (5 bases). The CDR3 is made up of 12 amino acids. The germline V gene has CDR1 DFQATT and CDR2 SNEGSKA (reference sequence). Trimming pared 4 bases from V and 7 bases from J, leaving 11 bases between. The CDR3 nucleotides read TGCAGTGCTACAGGGTTGCTGCAGCCCCAGCATTTT. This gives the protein CSATGLLQPQHF.

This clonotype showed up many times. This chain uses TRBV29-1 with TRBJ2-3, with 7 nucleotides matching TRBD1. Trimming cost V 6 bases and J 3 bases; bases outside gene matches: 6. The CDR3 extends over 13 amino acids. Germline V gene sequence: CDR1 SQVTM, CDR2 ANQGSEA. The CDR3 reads CSVGGIGTDTQYF. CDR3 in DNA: TGCAGCGTAGGGGGCATCGGGACAGATACGCAGTATTTT.

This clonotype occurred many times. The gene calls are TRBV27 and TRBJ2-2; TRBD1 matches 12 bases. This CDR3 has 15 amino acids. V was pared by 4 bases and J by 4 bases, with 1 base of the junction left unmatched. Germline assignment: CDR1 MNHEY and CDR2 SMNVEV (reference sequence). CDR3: CASSWGQGATGELFF. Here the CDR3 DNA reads TGTGCCAGCAGTTGGGGACAGGGGGCCACCGGGGAGCTGTTTTTT.

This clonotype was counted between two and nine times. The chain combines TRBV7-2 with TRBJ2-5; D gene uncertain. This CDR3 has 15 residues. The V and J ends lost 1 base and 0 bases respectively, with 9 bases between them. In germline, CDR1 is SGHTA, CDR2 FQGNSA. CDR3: CASSLGPPYQETQYF. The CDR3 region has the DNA TGTGCCAGCAGCTTAGGGCCCCCGTACCAAGAGACCCAGTACTTC. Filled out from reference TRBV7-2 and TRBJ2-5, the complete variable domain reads GAGVSQSPSNKVTEKGKDVELRCDPISGHTALYWYRQSLGQGLEFLIYFQGNSAPDKSGLPSDRFSAERTGGSVSTLTIQRTQQEDSAVYLCASSLGPPYQETQYFGPGTRLLVL.

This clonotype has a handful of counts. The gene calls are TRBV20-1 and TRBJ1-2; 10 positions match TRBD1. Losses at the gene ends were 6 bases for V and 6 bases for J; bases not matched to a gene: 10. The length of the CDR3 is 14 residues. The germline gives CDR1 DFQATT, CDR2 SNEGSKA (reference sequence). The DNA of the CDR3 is TGCAGTGCCCCCGGGACAGGGGCAGTGGATGGCTACACCTTC. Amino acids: CSAPGTGAVDGYTF.

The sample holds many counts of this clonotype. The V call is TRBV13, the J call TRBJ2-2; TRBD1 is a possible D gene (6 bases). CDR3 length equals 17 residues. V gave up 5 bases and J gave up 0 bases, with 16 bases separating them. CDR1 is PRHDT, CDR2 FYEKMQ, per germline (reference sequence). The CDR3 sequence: CASSAIRRTANTGELFF. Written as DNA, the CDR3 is TGTGCCAGCAGCGCCATTCGAAGGACAGCGAACACCGGGGAGCTGTTTTTT. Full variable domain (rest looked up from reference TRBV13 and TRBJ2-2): AAGVIQSPRHLIKEKRETATLKCYPIPRHDTVYWYQQGPGQDPQFLISFYEKMQSDKGSIPDRFSAQQFSDYHSELNMSSLELGDSALYFCASSAIRRTANTGELFFGEGSRLTVL.

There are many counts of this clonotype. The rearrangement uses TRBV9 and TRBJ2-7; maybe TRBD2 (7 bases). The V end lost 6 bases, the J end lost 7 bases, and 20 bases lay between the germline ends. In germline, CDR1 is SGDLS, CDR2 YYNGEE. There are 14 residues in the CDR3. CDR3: CASTPEGGGREQYF. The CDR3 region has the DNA TGTGCCAGCACCCCAGAGGGAGGGGGGCGTGAGCAGTACTTC. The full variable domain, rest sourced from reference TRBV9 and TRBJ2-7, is DSGVTQTPKHLITATGQRVTLRCSPRSGDLSVYWYQQSLDQGLQFLIQYYNGEERAKGNILERFSAQQFPDLHSELNLSSLELGDSALYFCASTPEGGGREQYFGPGTRLTVT.

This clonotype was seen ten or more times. Written as DNA, the CDR3 is TGTGCCAGCCCGGGACACCTGAACACTGAAGCTTTCTTT. Translating it yields CASPGHLNTEAFF. This chain uses TRBV25-1 with TRBJ1-1; tentatively, D is TRBD1 (6 bases). V was clipped by 8 bases and J by 0 bases, with 10 bases between them. CDR3 length: 13 amino acids. The germline CDR1 and CDR2 sequences are MGHDK and SYGVNS.

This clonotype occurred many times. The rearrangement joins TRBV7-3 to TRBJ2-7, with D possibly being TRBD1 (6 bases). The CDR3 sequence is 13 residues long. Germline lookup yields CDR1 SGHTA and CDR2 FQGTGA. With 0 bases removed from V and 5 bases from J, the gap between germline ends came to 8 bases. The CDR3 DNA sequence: TGTGCCAGCAGCTTAACCCGGGACAACGAGCAGTACTTC. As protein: CASSLTRDNEQYF.

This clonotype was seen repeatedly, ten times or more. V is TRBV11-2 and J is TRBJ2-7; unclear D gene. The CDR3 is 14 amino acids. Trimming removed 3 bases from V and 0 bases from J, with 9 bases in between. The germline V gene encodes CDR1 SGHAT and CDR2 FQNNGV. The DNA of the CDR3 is TGTGCCAGCAGCTTCTCTACGAGCTCCTACGAGCAGTACTTC. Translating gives CASSFSTSSYEQYF.

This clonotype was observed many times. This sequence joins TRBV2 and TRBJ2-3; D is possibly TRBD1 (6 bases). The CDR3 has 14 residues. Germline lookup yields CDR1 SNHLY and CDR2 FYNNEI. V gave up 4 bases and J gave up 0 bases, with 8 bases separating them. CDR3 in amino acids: CASSGGRSTDTQYF. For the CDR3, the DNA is TGTGCCAGCAGTGGGGGGCGGAGCACAGATACGCAGTATTTT.

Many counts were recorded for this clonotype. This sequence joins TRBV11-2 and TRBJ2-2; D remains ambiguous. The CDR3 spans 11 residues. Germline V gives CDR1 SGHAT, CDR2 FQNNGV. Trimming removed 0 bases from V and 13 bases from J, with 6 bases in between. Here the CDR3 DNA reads TGTGCCAGCAGCTTAGAGACGGGGCTGTTTTTT. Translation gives CASSLETGLFF.

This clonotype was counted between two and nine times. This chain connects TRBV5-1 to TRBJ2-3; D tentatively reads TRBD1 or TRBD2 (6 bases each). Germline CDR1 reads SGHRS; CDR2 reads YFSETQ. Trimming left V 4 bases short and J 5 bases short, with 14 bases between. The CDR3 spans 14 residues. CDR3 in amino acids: CASSKGGLGDTQYF. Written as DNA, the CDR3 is TGCGCCAGCAGCAAGGGGGGCCTGGGAGATACGCAGTATTTT.

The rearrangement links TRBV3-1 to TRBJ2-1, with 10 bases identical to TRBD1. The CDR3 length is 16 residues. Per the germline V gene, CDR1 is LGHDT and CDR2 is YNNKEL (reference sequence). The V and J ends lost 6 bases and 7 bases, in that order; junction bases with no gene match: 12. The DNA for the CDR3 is TGTGCCAGCAGGGCGGGACCGGGACAGGGGAGGAATGAGCAGTTCTTC. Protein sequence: CASRAGPGQGRNEQFF.

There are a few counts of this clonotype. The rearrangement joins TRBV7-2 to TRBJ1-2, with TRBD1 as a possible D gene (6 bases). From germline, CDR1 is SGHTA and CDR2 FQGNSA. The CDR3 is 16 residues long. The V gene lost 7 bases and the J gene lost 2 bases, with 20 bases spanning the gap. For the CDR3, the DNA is TGTGCCAGCAACTCCGCCCTAGGGGGTAAAAACTATGGCTACACCTTC. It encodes CASNSALGGKNYGYTF.

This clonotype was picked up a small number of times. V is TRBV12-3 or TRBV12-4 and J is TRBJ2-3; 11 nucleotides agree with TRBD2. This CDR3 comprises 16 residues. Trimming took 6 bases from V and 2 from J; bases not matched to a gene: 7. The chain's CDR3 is CASRRTSGGFTDTQYF. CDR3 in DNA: TGTGCCAGCAGACGTACTAGCGGGGGATTCACAGATACGCAGTATTTT.

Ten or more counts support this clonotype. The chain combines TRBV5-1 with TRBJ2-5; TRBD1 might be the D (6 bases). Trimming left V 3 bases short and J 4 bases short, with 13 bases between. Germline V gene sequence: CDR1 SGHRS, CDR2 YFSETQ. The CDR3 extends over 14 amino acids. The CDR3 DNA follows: TGCGCCAGCAGCTCTATACAGGGCCCAGAGACCCAGTACTTC. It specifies CASSSIQGPETQYF.

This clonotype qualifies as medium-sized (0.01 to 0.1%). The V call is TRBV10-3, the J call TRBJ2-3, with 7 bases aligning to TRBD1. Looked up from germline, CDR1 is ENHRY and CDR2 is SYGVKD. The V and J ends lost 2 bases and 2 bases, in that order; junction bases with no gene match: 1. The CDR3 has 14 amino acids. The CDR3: CAISEGQDTDTQYF. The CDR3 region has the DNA TGTGCCATCAGTGAGGGACAGGACACAGATACGCAGTATTTT.

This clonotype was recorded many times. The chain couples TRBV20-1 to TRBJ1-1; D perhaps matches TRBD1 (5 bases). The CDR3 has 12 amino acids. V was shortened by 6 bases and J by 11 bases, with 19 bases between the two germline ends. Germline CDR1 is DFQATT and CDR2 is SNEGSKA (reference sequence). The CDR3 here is CSAALVTAGAFF. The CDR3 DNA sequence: TGCAGTGCCGCCTTGGTGACAGCGGGGGCTTTCTTT.

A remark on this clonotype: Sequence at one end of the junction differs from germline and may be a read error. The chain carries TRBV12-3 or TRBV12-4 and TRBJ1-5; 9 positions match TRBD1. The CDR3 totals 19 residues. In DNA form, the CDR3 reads TGTGCCAGCTGTTTAGGCGGGTTAGGACAGGGGAACTACAATCAGCCCCAGCATTTT. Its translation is CASCLGGLGQGNYNQPQHF.

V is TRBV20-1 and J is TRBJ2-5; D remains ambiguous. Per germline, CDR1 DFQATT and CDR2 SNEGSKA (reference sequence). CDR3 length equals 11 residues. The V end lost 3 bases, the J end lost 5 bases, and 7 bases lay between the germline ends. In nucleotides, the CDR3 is TGCAGTGCTAGGTGGATTGAGACCCAGTACTTC. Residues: CSARWIETQYF.

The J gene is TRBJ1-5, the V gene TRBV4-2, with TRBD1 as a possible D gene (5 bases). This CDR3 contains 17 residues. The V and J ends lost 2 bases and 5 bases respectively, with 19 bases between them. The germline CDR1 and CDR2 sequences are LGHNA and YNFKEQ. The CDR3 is CASSQLVGGTGHQPQHF. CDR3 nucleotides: TGTGCCAGCAGCCAATTGGTTGGTGGAACAGGTCATCAGCCCCAGCATTTT.

Here the CDR3 reads CASSFGGLGNEQFF. For the CDR3, the DNA is TGTGCCAGCAGCTTCGGGGGGTTGGGCAATGAGCAGTTCTTC. V and J are TRBV7-9 and TRBJ2-1, with 7 bases identical to TRBD2. There are 14 residues in the CDR3. Germline lookup yields CDR1 SEHNR and CDR2 FQNEAQ (reference sequence). With V trimmed by 3 bases and J by 6 bases, 5 bases remained unmatched.

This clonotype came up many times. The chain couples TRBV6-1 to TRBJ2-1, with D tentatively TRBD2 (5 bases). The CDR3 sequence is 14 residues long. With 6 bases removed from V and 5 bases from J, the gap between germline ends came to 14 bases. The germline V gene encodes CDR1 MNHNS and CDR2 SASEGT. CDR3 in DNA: TGTGCCAGCAGACCCCCCGGGGAGAACAATGAGCAGTTCTTC. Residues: CASRPPGENNEQFF.